This is a list of T cell receptor beta chains from one sample in a study of Graves' ophthalmopathy and Graves' hyperthyroidism. Each CDR3 protein gets one entry after TCRdb re-called the multiplex PCR reads with MiXCR. The top ten hold roughly 1.5% of the sample, which has 350,000 to 400,000 distinct CDR3 sequences, around 18% seen once. Sequencing was done on a sample of peripheral blood. These TCRs come from a woman aged 18-30 years with Graves' ophthalmopathy. CDR3s include the opening cysteine and the closing phenylalanine or tryptophan. D genes are given only for firm matches. A row's size may be missing; if present it is once, few, many or a size class.

TRBJ1-1	.	many	TRBV12-3/TRBV12-4	TGTGCCAGCACCAAACAGGGGAACACTGAAGCTTTCTTT	CASTKQGNTEAFF
TRBJ1-1	TRBD1	.	TRBV3-1	TGTGCCAGCAGCCATAATAGCAGGGGGCGGACTGAAGCTTTCTTT	CASSHNSRGRTEAFF
TRBJ2-5	.	many	TRBV9	TGTGCCAGCAGCCGGCGGGGGCGGCAAGAGACCCAGTACTTC	CASSRRGRQETQYF
TRBJ2-7	TRBD1	many	TRBV5-1	TGCGCCAGCAGCTGGGGGACAGGAGGCTACGAGCAGTACTTC	CASSWGTGGYEQYF
TRBJ2-7	.	many	TRBV28	TGTGCCAGCAGTCCTATTGCCGGGACCTACGAGCAGTACTTC	CASSPIAGTYEQYF
TRBJ1-5	.	many	TRBV7-8	TGTGCCAGCAGCCCCCATAGGGTAGGCAATCAGCCCCAGCATTTT	CASSPHRVGNQPQHF
TRBJ1-5	TRBD1	many	TRBV6-5	TGTGCCAGCGGCTACAGGGGGCAGGGACAGCCCCAGCATTTT	CASGYRGQGQPQHF
TRBJ2-5	.	many	TRBV12-3/TRBV12-4	TGTGCCAGCAGACCCGTGGGCGGGGATGAGACCCAGTACTTC	CASRPVGGDETQYF
TRBJ1-5	TRBD1	many	TRBV12-3/TRBV12-4	TGTGCCAGCAGTCTGGGACAGGGGTCAAGACAGCCCCAGCATTTT	CASSLGQGSRQPQHF
TRBJ2-7	TRBD1	many	TRBV7-2	TGTGCCAGCAGCCATAGGACAGGGGAGGGAAAGCAGTACTTC	CASSHRTGEGKQYF
TRBJ2-2	.	.	TRBV7-9	TGTGCCACGCAGAAGGGAGTCGCGAACACCGGGGAGCTGTTTTTT	CATQKGVANTGELFF
TRBJ2-5	.	many	TRBV24-1	TGTGCCACCAGTGATTCGGGCCCGACGGAAGAGACCCAGTACTTC	CATSDSGPTEETQYF
TRBJ2-7	TRBD2	many	TRBV27	TGTGCCAGCAGTTTATCGGCGGGGGGCTACGAGCAGTACTTC	CASSLSAGGYEQYF
TRBJ1-5	TRBD1	many	TRBV28	TGTGCCAGCAGTTCGGGACAGGCCCATCAGCCCCAGCATTTT	CASSSGQAHQPQHF
TRBJ2-3	.	many	TRBV20-1	TGCAGTGCCCCGATCTACCTACAGGGGAGGGGTGCACATGGTACGCAGTATTTT	CSAPIYLQGRGAHGTQYF
TRBJ2-5	.	many	TRBV9	TGTGCCAGCAGCGTAGATGGAGCCAGGGAGACCCAGTACTTC	CASSVDGARETQYF
TRBJ2-5	.	many	TRBV6-2/TRBV6-3	TGTGCCAGCAGTGACTACGGAGACCGCCGCGGGCAGACCCAGTACTTC	CASSDYGDRRGQTQYF